This TCR beta chain was sequenced during a study of blood T cell repertoires in COVID-19. On the study more broadly: Material from acute and convalescent COVID-19 was sourced from the United States, Italy and Spain. The analysed material was cDNA or gDNA that came from T cells, B-cell-depleted T cells, or PBMCs.

The CDR3 consists of 15 residues. The germline V gene encodes CDR1 LGHDT and CDR2 YNNKEL (reference sequence). Trimming stripped 0 bases from V and 0 bases from J, with 6 bases between. Per the original data handling: Counts of nucleated cells, estimated from reference gene primer amplification, were obtained. Sequencing used immunoSEQ multiplex PCR; TCRdb keeps in-frame clones, though not all of them. For V, J and clone size, that table is used; D and trimming come from the DNA. The table lists 200,000 to 300,000 clones, almost 90% of them singletons. The source of this sequence is a man older than 75 with acute or convalescent COVID-19. The source material was peripheral blood. The V gene is TRBV3-1 (or the pseudogene TRBV3-2), the J gene TRBJ1-5; D is uncertain. CDR3 loop: CASSQDSLSNQPQHF. Here the CDR3 DNA reads TGTGCCAGCAGCCAAGATAGCCTTAGCAATCAGCCCCAGCATTTT.